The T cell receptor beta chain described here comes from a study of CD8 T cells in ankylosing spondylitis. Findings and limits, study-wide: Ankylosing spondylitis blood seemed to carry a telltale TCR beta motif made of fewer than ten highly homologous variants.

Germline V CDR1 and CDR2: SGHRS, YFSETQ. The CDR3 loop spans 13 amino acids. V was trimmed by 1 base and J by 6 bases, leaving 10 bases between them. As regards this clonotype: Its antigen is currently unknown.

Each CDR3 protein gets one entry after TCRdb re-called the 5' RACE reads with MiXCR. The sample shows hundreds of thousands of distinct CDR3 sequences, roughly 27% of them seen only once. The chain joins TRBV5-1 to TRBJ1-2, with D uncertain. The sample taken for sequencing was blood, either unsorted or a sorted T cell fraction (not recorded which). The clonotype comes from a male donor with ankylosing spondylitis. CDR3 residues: CASSLLRNDGYTF. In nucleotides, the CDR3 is TGCGCCAGCAGCTTGTTGCGGAACGATGGCTACACCTTC.